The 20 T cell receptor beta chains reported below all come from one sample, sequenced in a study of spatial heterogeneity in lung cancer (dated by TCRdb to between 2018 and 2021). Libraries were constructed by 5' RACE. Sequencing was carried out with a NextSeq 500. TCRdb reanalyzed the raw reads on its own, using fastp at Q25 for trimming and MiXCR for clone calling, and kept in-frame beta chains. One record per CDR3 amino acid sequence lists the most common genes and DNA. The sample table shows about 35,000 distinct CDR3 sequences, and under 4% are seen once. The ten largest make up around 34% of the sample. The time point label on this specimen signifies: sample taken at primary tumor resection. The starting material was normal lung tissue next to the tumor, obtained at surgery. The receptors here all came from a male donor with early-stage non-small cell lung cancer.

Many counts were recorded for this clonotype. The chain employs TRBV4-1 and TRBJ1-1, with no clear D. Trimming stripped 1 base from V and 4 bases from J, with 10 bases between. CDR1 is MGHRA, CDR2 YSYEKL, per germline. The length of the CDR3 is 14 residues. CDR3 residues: CASSQGVSGTEAFF. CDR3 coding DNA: TGCGCCAGCAGCCAAGGGGTGTCGGGCACTGAAGCTTTCTTT.

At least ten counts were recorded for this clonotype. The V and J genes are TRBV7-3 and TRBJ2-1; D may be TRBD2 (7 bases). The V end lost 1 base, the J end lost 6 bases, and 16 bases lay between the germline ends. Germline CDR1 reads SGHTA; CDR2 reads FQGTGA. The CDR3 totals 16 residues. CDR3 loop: CASSLNRGAGINEQFF. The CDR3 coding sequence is TGTGCCAGCAGCTTAAACCGGGGGGCCGGAATCAATGAGCAGTTCTTC.

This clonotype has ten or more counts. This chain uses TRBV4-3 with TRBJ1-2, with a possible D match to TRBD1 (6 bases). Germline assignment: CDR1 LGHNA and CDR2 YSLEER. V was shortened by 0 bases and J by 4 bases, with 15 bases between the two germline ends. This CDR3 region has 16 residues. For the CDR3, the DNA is TGCGCCAGCAGCCAAGATCGCGGGGGGCAACCCTATGGCTACACCTTC. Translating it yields CASSQDRGGQPYGYTF.

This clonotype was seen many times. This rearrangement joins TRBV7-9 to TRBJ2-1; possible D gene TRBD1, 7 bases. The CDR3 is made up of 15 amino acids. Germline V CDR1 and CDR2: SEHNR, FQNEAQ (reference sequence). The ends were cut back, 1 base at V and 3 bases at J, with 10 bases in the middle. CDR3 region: CASSLGQGGYNEQFF. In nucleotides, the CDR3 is TGTGCCAGCAGCTTAGGACAGGGAGGCTACAATGAGCAGTTCTTC.

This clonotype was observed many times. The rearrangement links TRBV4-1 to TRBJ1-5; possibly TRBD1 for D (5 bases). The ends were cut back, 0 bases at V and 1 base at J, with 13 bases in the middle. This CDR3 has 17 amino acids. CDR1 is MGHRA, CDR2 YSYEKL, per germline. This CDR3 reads CASSQDPAGGSNQPQHF. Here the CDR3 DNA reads TGCGCCAGCAGCCAAGATCCAGCGGGGGGGAGCAATCAGCCCCAGCATTTT.

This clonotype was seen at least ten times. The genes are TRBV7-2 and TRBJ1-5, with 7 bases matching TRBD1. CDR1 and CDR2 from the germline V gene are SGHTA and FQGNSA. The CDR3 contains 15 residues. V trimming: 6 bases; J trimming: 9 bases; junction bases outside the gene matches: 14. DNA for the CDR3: TGTGCCAGCAGTCCGACGACAGGGCCTCATTCGCCCCAGCATTTT. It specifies CASSPTTGPHSPQHF. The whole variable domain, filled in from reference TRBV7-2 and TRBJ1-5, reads GAGVSQSPSNKVTEKGKDVELRCDPISGHTALYWYRQSLGQGLEFLIYFQGNSAPDKSGLPSDRFSAERTGGSVSTLTIQRTQQEDSAVYLCASSPTTGPHSPQHFGDGTRLSIL.

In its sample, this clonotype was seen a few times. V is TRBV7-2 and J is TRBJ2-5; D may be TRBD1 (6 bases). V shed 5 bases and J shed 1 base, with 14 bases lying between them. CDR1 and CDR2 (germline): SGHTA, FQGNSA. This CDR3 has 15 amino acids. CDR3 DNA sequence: TGTGCCAGCAGCCTCAACTACAGGGCCCAAGAGACCCAGTACTTC. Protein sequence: CASSLNYRAQETQYF.

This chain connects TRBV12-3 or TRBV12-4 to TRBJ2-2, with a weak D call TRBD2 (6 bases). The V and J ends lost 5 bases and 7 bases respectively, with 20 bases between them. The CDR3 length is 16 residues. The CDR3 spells CASSRAGGVAGGELFF. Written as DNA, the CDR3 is TGTGCCAGCAGTCGAGCGGGCGGGGTGGCAGGCGGGGAGCTGTTTTTT.

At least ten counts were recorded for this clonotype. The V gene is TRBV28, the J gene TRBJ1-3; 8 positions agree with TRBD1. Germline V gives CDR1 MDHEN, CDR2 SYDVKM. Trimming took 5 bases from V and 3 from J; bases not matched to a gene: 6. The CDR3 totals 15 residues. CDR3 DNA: TGTGCCAGCAGTCTCGACAGGGGCGGTGGAAACACCATATATTTT. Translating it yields CASSLDRGGGNTIYF.

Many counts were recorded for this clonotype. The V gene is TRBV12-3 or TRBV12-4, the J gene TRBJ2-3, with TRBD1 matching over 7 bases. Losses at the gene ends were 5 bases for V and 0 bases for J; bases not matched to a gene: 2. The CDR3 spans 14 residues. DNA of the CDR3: TGTGCCAGCAGTCCGGGACAGAGCACAGATACGCAGTATTTT. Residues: CASSPGQSTDTQYF.

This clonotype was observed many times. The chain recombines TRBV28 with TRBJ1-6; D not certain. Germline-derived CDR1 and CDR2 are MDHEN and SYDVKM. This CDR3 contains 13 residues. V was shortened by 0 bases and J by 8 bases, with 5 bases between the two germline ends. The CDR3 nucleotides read TGTGCCAGCAGTTTATGGAAGGATTCACCCCTCCACTTT. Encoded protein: CASSLWKDSPLHF.

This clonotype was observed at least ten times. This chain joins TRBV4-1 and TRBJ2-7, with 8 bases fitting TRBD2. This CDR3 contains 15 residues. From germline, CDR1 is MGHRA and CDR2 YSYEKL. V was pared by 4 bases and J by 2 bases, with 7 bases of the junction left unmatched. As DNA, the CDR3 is TGCGCCAGCAGCCCCTACATGGGACTAGCCTACGAGCAGTACTTC. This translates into CASSPYMGLAYEQYF.

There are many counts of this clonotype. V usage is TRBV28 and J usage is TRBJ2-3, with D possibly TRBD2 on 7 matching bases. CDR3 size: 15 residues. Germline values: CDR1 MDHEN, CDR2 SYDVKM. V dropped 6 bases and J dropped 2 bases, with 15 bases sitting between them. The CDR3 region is CASSRSGTITDTQYF. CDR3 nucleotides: TGTGCCAGCAGCAGGAGCGGGACAATCACAGATACGCAGTATTTT.

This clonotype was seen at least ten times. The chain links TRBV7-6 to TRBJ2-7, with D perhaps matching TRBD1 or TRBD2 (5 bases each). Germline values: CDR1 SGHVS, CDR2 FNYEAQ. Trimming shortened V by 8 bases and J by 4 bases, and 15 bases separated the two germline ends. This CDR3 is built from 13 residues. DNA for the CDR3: TGTGCCAGCCCAGGGACGGACTTTTACGAGCAGTACTTC. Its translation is CASPGTDFYEQYF.

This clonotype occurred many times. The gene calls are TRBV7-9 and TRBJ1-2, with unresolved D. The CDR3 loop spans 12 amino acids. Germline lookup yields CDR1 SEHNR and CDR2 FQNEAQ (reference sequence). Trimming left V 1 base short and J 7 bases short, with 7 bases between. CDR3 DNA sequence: TGTGCCAGCAGCTTAGAGGCTCGTGGCTACACCTTC. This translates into CASSLEARGYTF.

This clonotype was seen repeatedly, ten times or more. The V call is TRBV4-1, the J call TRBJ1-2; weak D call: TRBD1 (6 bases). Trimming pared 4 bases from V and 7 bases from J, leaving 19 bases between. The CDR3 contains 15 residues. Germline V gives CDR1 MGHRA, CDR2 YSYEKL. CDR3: CASSPEPTGNSGYTF. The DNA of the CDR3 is TGCGCCAGCAGCCCCGAACCAACAGGGAATTCTGGCTACACCTTC.

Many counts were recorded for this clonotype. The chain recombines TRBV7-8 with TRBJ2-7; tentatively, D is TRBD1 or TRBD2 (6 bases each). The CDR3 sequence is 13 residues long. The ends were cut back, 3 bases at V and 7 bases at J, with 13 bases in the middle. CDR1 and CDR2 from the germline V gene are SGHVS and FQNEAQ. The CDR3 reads CASSFGGPLEQYF. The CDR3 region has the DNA TGTGCCAGCAGCTTTGGGGGGCCGTTGGAGCAGTACTTC.

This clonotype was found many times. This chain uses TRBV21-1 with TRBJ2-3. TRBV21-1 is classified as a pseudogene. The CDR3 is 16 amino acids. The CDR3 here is CASPWRRMGCTDTQYF. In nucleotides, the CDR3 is TGTGCCAGTCCGTGGAGAAGGATGGGTTGCACAGATACGCAGTATTTT.

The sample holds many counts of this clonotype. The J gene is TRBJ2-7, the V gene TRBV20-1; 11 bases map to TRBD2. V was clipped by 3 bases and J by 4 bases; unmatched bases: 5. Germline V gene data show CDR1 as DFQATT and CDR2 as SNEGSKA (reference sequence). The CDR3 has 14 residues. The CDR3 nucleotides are TGCAGTGCTAGGTTAGCGGGAGGGAAGTACGAGCAGTACTTC. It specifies CSARLAGGKYEQYF.

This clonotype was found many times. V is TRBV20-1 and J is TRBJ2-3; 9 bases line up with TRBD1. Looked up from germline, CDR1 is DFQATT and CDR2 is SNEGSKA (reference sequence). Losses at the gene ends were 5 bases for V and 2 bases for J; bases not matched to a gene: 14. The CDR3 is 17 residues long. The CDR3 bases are TGCAGTGCTCGTTCCCCACAGGGGGCTTTTTCCACAGATACGCAGTATTTT. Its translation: CSARSPQGAFSTDTQYF.